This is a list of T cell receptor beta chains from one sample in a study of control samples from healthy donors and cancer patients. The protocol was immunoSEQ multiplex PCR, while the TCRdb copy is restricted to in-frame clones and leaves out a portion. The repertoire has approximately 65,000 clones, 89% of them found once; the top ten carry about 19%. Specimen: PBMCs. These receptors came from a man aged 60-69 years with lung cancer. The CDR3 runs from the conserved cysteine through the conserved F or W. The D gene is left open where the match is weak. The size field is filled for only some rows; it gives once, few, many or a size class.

CASSLRSDQPQHF	TGTGCCAGCAGCTTAAGAAGTGATCAGCCCCAGCATTTT	TRBV7-3	-	-	TRBJ1-5
CASSFGLNQPQHF	TGTGCCAGCAGCTTCGGTCTCAATCAGCCCCAGCATTTT	TRBV7-8	-	-	TRBJ1-5
CASSSADSTDTQYF	TGCGCCAGCAGCTCCGCGGATTCCACAGATACGCAGTATTTT	TRBV5-1	-	-	TRBJ2-3
CASSVTRQETQYF	TGCGCCAGCAGCGTGACACGCCAAGAGACCCAGTACTTC	TRBV5-1	-	-	TRBJ2-5
CASSRQGGYSGNTIYF	TGTGCCAGCAGTCGACAGGGAGGATACTCTGGAAACACCATATATTTT	TRBV7-6	TRBD1	-	TRBJ1-3
CASSQGQSREQFF	TGCGCCAGCAGCCAGGGACAGTCTCGTGAGCAGTTCTTC	TRBV5-1	TRBD1	-	TRBJ2-1
CASSPTGSDTQYF	TGTGCCAGCAGCCCAACGGGCTCAGATACGCAGTATTTT	TRBV7-3	-	-	TRBJ2-3
CASSEEVASLAGGAFF	TGTGCCAGCAGTGAAGAGGTGGCCAGCCTCGCCGGGGGAGCTTTCTTT	TRBV6-1	-	-	TRBJ1-1
CASSAGQGLRETQYF	TGTGCCAGCAGCGCAGGACAGGGACTGAGAGAGACCCAGTACTTC	TRBV11-3	TRBD1	-	TRBJ2-5
CASSGNRQGIPLHF	TGCGCCAGCAGCGGAAATAGACAGGGAATCCCCCTCCACTTT	TRBV5-1	TRBD1	few	TRBJ1-6
CAWALRTSGGRGTETQYF	TGTGCCTGGGCTCTTCGGACTAGCGGAGGCCGGGGGACAGAGACCCAGTACTTC	TRBV30	TRBD2	-	TRBJ2-5
CANPSQDSYNSPLHF	TGTGCCAACCCTAGTCAGGATTCCTATAATTCACCCCTCCACTTT	TRBV2	-	few	TRBJ1-6
CASLPRDRVLSYNEQFF	TGTGCCAGCCTTCCCCGGGACAGGGTTCTGTCCTACAATGAGCAGTTCTTC	TRBV27	TRBD1	-	TRBJ2-1